This record looks at one TCR beta chain sequence and its context. Its antigen is undetermined. The data originate from a study of graft-versus-host responses after intestinal transplantation. Study at large: Each patient got anti-thymocyte globulin induction, then tacrolimus and steroids for roughly 3 years.

Broader study findings: Detected in recipient marrow were GvH clones, some of which were first observed in ileum or blood.

Measured with immunoSEQ multiplex PCR; TCRdb has only the in-frame clones, and not every one. The sample consists of tens of thousands of clones, roughly 91% of them appearing once. The TCR comes from a human donor who received an intestinal transplant. The sequencing here drew on unstimulated CD4+ T cells sorted from spleen or lymph node cells, taken before intestinal transplant.

In DNA form, the CDR3 reads TGTGCCAGCAGCTTGGTGGCCTCACCAGATACGCAGTATTTT. Encoded protein: CASSLVASPDTQYF. V usage is TRBV5-6 and J usage is TRBJ2-3; no definite D call. Germline V lookup: CDR1 SGHDT, CDR2 YYEEEE. This CDR3 spans 14 amino acids. Trimming took off 0 bases at V and 4 bases at J, with 9 bases between the two ends.